Below are 6 T cell receptor beta chains sequenced from a single sample in a study of T-cell memory formation after mild COVID-19. Each CDR3 protein is one row after TCRdb ran MiXCR on the 5' RACE reads. This repertoire shows 350,000 to 500,000 distinct CDR3 sequences, 20% to 25% found once; its top ten account for under 15%. Sequences were obtained from PBMCs or a T cell subset sorted from them (not recorded which). The receptors were gathered from an adult woman who had mild COVID-19 (a few samples of this study predate the infection). Cell type and time point are not known.

This clonotype was counted between two and nine times. The V call is TRBV12-3 or TRBV12-4, the J call TRBJ2-1; TRBD1 aligns across 7 bases. The V gene end was trimmed by 6 bases and the J gene end by 0 bases; junction bases not matched to a gene: 8. The CDR3 extends over 16 amino acids. As DNA, the CDR3 is TGTGCCAGCAGATTCAGCCGGGACAGCTCCTACAATGAGCAGTTCTTC. Translated, it gives CASRFSRDSSYNEQFF.

This chain uses TRBV5-1 with TRBJ2-1, with D maybe TRBD1 (5 bases). CDR3 length: 15 residues. Germline V gives CDR1 SGHRS, CDR2 YFSETQ. Trimming pared 5 bases from V and 3 bases from J, leaving 15 bases between. The CDR3, as DNA: TGCGCCAGCAGACCGGACACTAACCTCTACAATGAGCAGTTCTTC. As protein: CASRPDTNLYNEQFF.

For this clonotype: A junction boundary mismatches the germline segment, possibly from a read error. The rearrangement uses TRBV7-9 and TRBJ1-5, with D possibly being TRBD1 (6 bases). CDR1 is SEHNR, CDR2 FQNEAQ, per germline (reference sequence). CDR3 length: 14 residues. CDR3 nucleotide sequence: TGTGCCAGCAGTTTAGTTGGGGGGCATCAGCCCCAGCATTTT. Translated, it gives CASSLVGGHQPQHF.

Many counts were recorded for this clonotype. The chain has TRBV4-3 and TRBJ2-3; D remains ambiguous. This CDR3 has 14 residues. Germline assignment: CDR1 LGHNA and CDR2 YSLEER. V gave up 0 bases and J gave up 1 base, with 5 bases separating them. Written as DNA, the CDR3 is TGCGCCAGCAGCCAAGATGGGGGCACAGATACGCAGTATTTT. Amino acids: CASSQDGGTDTQYF.

The genes are TRBV5-6 and TRBJ2-1; tentative D call: TRBD1 (5 bases). V was shortened by 6 bases and J by 5 bases, with 12 bases between the two germline ends. The CDR3 totals 13 residues. From germline, CDR1 is SGHDT and CDR2 YYEEEE. CDR3 DNA sequence: TGTGCCAGCAACTACGACAGCAACAATGAGCAGTTCTTC. Its translation is CASNYDSNNEQFF. The variable domain in full, completed from reference TRBV5-6 and TRBJ2-1, reads DAGVTQSPTHLIKTRGQQVTLRCSPKSGHDTVSWYQQALGQGPQFIFQYYEEEERQRGNFPDRFSGHQFPNYSSELNVNALLLGDSALYLCASNYDSNNEQFFGPGTRLTVL.

The chain employs TRBV5-6 and TRBJ2-1; D is undetermined. Germline V gene sequence: CDR1 SGHDT, CDR2 YYEEEE. The length of the CDR3 is 12 residues. V dropped 2 bases and J dropped 9 bases, with 9 bases sitting between them. CDR3: CASSFQRGEQFF. The DNA for the CDR3 is TGTGCCAGCAGCTTCCAGCGAGGTGAGCAGTTCTTC.